The rows below give T cell receptor beta chains drawn from one sample of a study of T cells after yellow fever vaccination. TCRdb called the 5' RACE reads again in MiXCR, with one record for every CDR3 protein. The table shows under 300,000 distinct CDR3 sequences, with roughly 13% occurring only once. Here the sequenced sample was CD4+ T cells sorted from PBMCs, taken 45 days after the yellow fever booster vaccination. All receptors derive from a man aged 30 to 45 who received the YFV17D yellow fever vaccine. CDR3s include the opening cysteine and the closing phenylalanine or tryptophan. D genes are given only for firm matches. A clone size is listed for some rows: how often the clone was seen (once, few, many), or a class if it is expanded.

d_gene: .; v_gene: TRBV7-2; abundance: few; j_gene: TRBJ1-5; CDR3nt: TGTGCCAGCAGCTTCGGGGTGGTGCCCCAGCATTTT; CDR3aa: CASSFGVVPQHF
d_gene: .; v_gene: TRBV3-1; abundance: .; j_gene: TRBJ2-2; CDR3nt: TGTGCCAGCAGACCACTGCTCGGGACCGGGGAGCTGTTTTTT; CDR3aa: CASRPLLGTGELFF
d_gene: .; v_gene: TRBV7-2; abundance: few; j_gene: TRBJ2-6; CDR3nt: TGTGCCAGCAGCTTAGAGGACTACTCTGGGGCCAACGTCCTGACTTTC; CDR3aa: CASSLEDYSGANVLTF
d_gene: TRBD2; v_gene: TRBV29-1; abundance: few; j_gene: TRBJ2-3; CDR3nt: TGCGCGGGAGTACGGTCCACAGATACGCAGTATTTT; CDR3aa: CAGVRSTDTQYF
d_gene: .; v_gene: TRBV6-5; abundance: .; j_gene: TRBJ2-2; CDR3nt: TGTGCCAGCAGTTACTCGAGGGGTGTGTCCGGGGAGCTGTTTTTT; CDR3aa: CASSYSRGVSGELFF
d_gene: .; v_gene: TRBV7-2; abundance: .; j_gene: TRBJ2-7; CDR3nt: TGTGCCAGCAGCTTAGAATTGGCGGGGCAGTACTTC; CDR3aa: CASSLELAGQYF
d_gene: .; v_gene: TRBV29-1; abundance: few; j_gene: TRBJ2-1; CDR3nt: TGCAGCTTGGAGCGCGAGCAGTTCTTC; CDR3aa: CSLEREQFF
d_gene: .; v_gene: TRBV28; abundance: few; j_gene: TRBJ2-2; CDR3nt: TGTGCTGTTGGCAGGGCAGTGATCGGGGAGCTGTTTTTT; CDR3aa: CAVGRAVIGELFF
d_gene: TRBD1; v_gene: TRBV15; abundance: .; j_gene: TRBJ2-7; CDR3nt: TGTGCCACCAGCACTGGCCGCCGGGACAGGGGGGGCGAGCAGTACTTC; CDR3aa: CATSTGRRDRGGEQYF
d_gene: TRBD2; v_gene: TRBV5-1; abundance: .; j_gene: TRBJ2-3; CDR3nt: TGCGCCAGCAGCACCGGACCTAGCGGGTCTAGCACAGATACGCAGTATTTT; CDR3aa: CASSTGPSGSSTDTQYF
d_gene: TRBD2; v_gene: TRBV11-2; abundance: .; j_gene: TRBJ2-1; CDR3nt: TGTGCCAGCAGCTTAGGGGGGATTGGGACTAGCGGGAACAATGAGCAGTTCTTC; CDR3aa: CASSLGGIGTSGNNEQFF
d_gene: .; v_gene: TRBV7-9; abundance: .; j_gene: TRBJ1-5; CDR3nt: TGTGCCAGCAGCTTAGGTACTGTACGACCCGGCAATCAGCCCCAGCATTTT; CDR3aa: CASSLGTVRPGNQPQHF
d_gene: TRBD1; v_gene: TRBV6-5; abundance: .; j_gene: TRBJ1-4; CDR3nt: TGTGCCAGCAGTTACTCGGACAGGGCGAGAGAAAAACTGTTTTTT; CDR3aa: CASSYSDRAREKLFF
d_gene: .; v_gene: TRBV15; abundance: few; j_gene: TRBJ2-6; CDR3nt: TGTGCCACCAGCCCAGAGGTTTCTGGGGCCAACGTCCTGACTTTC; CDR3aa: CATSPEVSGANVLTF
d_gene: TRBD2; v_gene: TRBV19; abundance: few; j_gene: TRBJ2-1; CDR3nt: TGTGCCAGTAGAGTACGGGAGGGCGGCCCTGAGCAGTTCTTC; CDR3aa: CASRVREGGPEQFF
d_gene: .; v_gene: TRBV7-2; abundance: .; j_gene: TRBJ2-5; CDR3nt: TGTGCCAGCTTACAAACAGGGATTGAGACCCAGTACTTC; CDR3aa: CASLQTGIETQYF
d_gene: TRBD1; v_gene: TRBV5-5; abundance: few; j_gene: TRBJ2-6; CDR3nt: TGTGCCACCCGGGACAGCCGATCTGGGGCCAACGTCCTGACTTTC; CDR3aa: CATRDSRSGANVLTF
d_gene: .; v_gene: TRBV5-1; abundance: many; j_gene: TRBJ2-2; CDR3nt: TGCGCCAGCGGGCAGGGAGGAACCGGGGAGCTGTTTTTT; CDR3aa: CASGQGGTGELFF
d_gene: .; v_gene: TRBV5-5; abundance: few; j_gene: TRBJ2-3; CDR3nt: TGTGCCAGCAGCCGGGACTCTGGTCGAGATACGCAGTATTTT; CDR3aa: CASSRDSGRDTQYF
d_gene: .; v_gene: TRBV21-1; abundance: many; j_gene: TRBJ1-1; CDR3nt: TGTGCCAGCAGCACCCACAGGGGGCGAGGTCCCACTGAAGCTTTCTTT; CDR3aa: CASSTHRGRGPTEAFF
d_gene: TRBD2; v_gene: TRBV30; abundance: .; j_gene: TRBJ2-5; CDR3nt: TGTGCCTCGAACCCCGGGGGGGGAAAGACCCAGTACTTC; CDR3aa: CASNPGGGKTQYF
d_gene: TRBD2; v_gene: TRBV20-1; abundance: few; j_gene: TRBJ2-5; CDR3nt: TGCAGTGCTAGAGACCCCATTGCTAGCGGGAGTGCGGAGACCCAGTACTTC; CDR3aa: CSARDPIASGSAETQYF
d_gene: TRBD2; v_gene: TRBV4-3; abundance: .; j_gene: TRBJ2-1; CDR3nt: TGCGCCAGCAGCCAAGGGGGGGGATCCCTCAATGAGCAGTTCTTC; CDR3aa: CASSQGGGSLNEQFF
d_gene: TRBD1; v_gene: TRBV7-2; abundance: many; j_gene: TRBJ2-7; CDR3nt: TGTGCCAGCACCCAGACAGGGGGCCCCTACGAGCAGTACTTC; CDR3aa: CASTQTGGPYEQYF
d_gene: TRBD1; v_gene: TRBV7-2; abundance: few; j_gene: TRBJ1-3; CDR3nt: TGTGCCAGCAGCGCCCCGGGTCAGGGGGACACCATATATTTT; CDR3aa: CASSAPGQGDTIYF
d_gene: .; v_gene: TRBV4-3; abundance: .; j_gene: TRBJ2-1; CDR3nt: TGCGCCAGCAGCAAGGACACGAACTCCTACAATGAGCAGTTCTTC; CDR3aa: CASSKDTNSYNEQFF